Shown below are 27 T cell receptor beta chains from a single sample sequenced in a study of T cell repertoires in cytomegalovirus infection. In TCRdb, the reads were re-called with MiXCR into one record per CDR3 protein. The sample lists roughly 990,000 distinct CDR3 sequences; less than 40% were seen once. Their specific antigens are unknown. The sample was cultured CD8+ T cells from PBMCs, taken from culture after CMV antigen stimulation. These receptor sequences come from a human donor in good health (CMV status not recorded). Some clones in this sample may be carry-over from other donors' samples.

Only a few counts were recorded for this clonotype. The chain uses TRBV6-1 and TRBJ2-5; the D gene is possibly TRBD1 (6 bases). This CDR3 has 13 amino acids. CDR1 is MNHNS, CDR2 SASEGT, per germline. V lost 8 bases and J 5 bases, leaving 15 bases between the germline ends. The DNA for the CDR3 is TGTGCCAGCTTTTCTTCAGGGGCGGAGACCCAGTACTTC. It translates to CASFSSGAETQYF.

V and J are TRBV6-5 and TRBJ1-6; maybe TRBD1 (6 bases). The CDR3 runs to 18 residues. Germline assignment: CDR1 MNHEY and CDR2 SVGAGI. Trimming took 5 bases from V and 5 from J, leaving 22 bases between them. The CDR3 sequence is CASSRVDVTGIHNSPLHF. The CDR3 DNA reads TGTGCCAGCAGTCGGGTTGATGTAACAGGGATTCATAATTCACCCCTCCACTTT.

The chain uses TRBV27 and TRBJ1-1, with D perhaps TRBD1 (5 bases). V was trimmed by 2 bases and J by 5 bases, leaving 12 bases between them. The CDR3 extends over 14 amino acids. CDR1 MNHEY and CDR2 SMNVEV come from the germline V gene (reference sequence). CDR3: CASSLGAHSTEAFF. CDR3 in DNA: TGTGCCAGCAGTTTAGGGGCTCACTCGACTGAAGCTTTCTTT.

In its sample, this clonotype was seen a few times. This chain joins TRBV25-1 and TRBJ1-5; D not certain. Germline-derived CDR1 and CDR2 are MGHDK and SYGVNS. The CDR3 spans 16 residues. V was trimmed by 11 bases and J by 3 bases, leaving 23 bases between them. The CDR3 nucleotides read TGTGCCGAAACCTCCCGTCCCAGTATGCTCAATCAGCCCCAGCATTTT. Translation: CAETSRPSMLNQPQHF.

The chain combines TRBV7-8 with TRBJ2-7, with D unresolved. Trimming left V 5 bases short and J 2 bases short, with 13 bases between. From germline, CDR1 is SGHVS and CDR2 FQNEAQ. The CDR3 runs 14 residues. CDR3 nucleotides: TGTGCCAGCAGCCCACCGGGCGGTCCCTACGAGCAGTACGTC. This gives the protein CASSPPGGPYEQYV.

This clonotype has only a few counts. The J gene is TRBJ1-1, the V gene TRBV10-3; D gene unclear. This CDR3 is 10 amino acids long. The germline V gene has CDR1 ENHRY and CDR2 SYGVKD. Trimming removed 10 bases at V and 8 bases at J, with 11 bases between. The CDR3 here is CATYGPEAFF. The CDR3 coding sequence is TGTGCCACCTACGGGCCCGAAGCTTTCTTT.

This chain connects TRBV5-4 to TRBJ1-1, with D possibly TRBD1 on 6 matching bases. V lost 4 bases and J 5 bases, leaving 15 bases between the germline ends. This CDR3 has 14 amino acids. CDR1 is SGHNT, CDR2 YYREEE, per germline (reference sequence). The CDR3 coding sequence is TGTGCCAGCAGCCCTCCAGTGGGGGCAACTGAAGCTTTCTTT. This encodes CASSPPVGATEAFF. The complete variable domain, with remaining parts taken from reference TRBV5-4 and TRBJ1-1, reads ETGVTQSPTHLIKTRGQQVTLRCSSQSGHNTVSWYQQALGQGPQFIFQYYREEENGRGNFPPRFSGLQFPNYSSELNVNALELDDSALYLCASSPPVGATEAFFGQGTRLTVV.

CDR3 loop: CASSFSDGNQPQHF. In DNA form, the CDR3 reads TGTGCCAGCAGCTTTTCGGACGGGAATCAGCCCCAGCATTTT. The chain joins TRBV5-8 to TRBJ1-5; D unresolved. CDR1 and CDR2 from the germline V gene are SGHTS and YDEGEE. This CDR3 contains 14 residues. V was shortened by 2 bases and J by 4 bases, with 10 bases between the two germline ends.

This sequence joins TRBV7-7 and TRBJ1-1; D is undetermined. Germline lookup yields CDR1 SSHAT and CDR2 FNYEAQ (reference sequence). CDR3 size: 17 residues. V lost 5 bases to trimming and J lost 0 bases, with 19 bases between them. Here the CDR3 DNA reads TGTGCCAGCAGCCCTAAGAAGCCCGGATCCATGAACACTGAAGCTTTCTTT. This translates into CASSPKKPGSMNTEAFF. Complete variable domain (other parts from reference TRBV7-7 and TRBJ1-1): GAGVSQSPRYKVTKRGQDVTLRCDPISSHATLYWYQQALGQGPEFLTYFNYEAQPDKSGLPSDRFSAERPEGSISTLTIQRTEQRDSAMYRCASSPKKPGSMNTEAFFGQGTRLTVV.

The genes are TRBV4-1 and TRBJ2-7, with 8 bases lining up with TRBD1. There are 15 residues in the CDR3. The junction had 7 bases not matched to a gene; V was cut back by 0 bases and J by 6 bases. Germline values: CDR1 MGHRA, CDR2 YSYEKL. The CDR3, as DNA: TGCGCCAGCAGCCAAGAGGACAGGGAGGCTTCCGAGCAGTACTTC. This encodes CASSQEDREASEQYF.

In this sample, this clonotype turned up many times. The chain uses TRBV7-8 and TRBJ1-1, with D perhaps matching TRBD1 (5 bases). Trimming removed 5 bases at V and 6 bases at J, with 25 bases between. CDR1 and CDR2 (germline): SGHVS, FQNEAQ. The CDR3 loop spans 17 amino acids. The CDR3 nucleotides are TGTGCCAGCAGCCCCCGGGGCAGGGTGATTGAGGGGTCTGAAGCTTTCTTT. Translated: CASSPRGRVIEGSEAFF.

This sequence joins TRBV7-9 and TRBJ2-3; D not certain. The CDR3 is 14 amino acids. V was shortened by 3 bases and J by 5 bases, with 12 bases between the two germline ends. Germline CDR1 reads SEHNR; CDR2 reads FQNEAQ (reference sequence). The CDR3 bases are TGTGCCAGCAGCTTTGGTCGGTCCTTAGATACGCAGTATTTT. This codes for CASSFGRSLDTQYF.

The chain employs TRBV6-5 and TRBJ2-3; unclear D gene. Germline-derived CDR1 and CDR2 are MNHEY and SVGAGI. The length of the CDR3 is 16 residues. V shed 6 bases and J shed 1 base, with 17 bases lying between them. In DNA form, the CDR3 reads TGTGCCAGCAGAGATCAACAGAGACCCGGCACAGATACGCAGTATTTT. This encodes CASRDQQRPGTDTQYF.

The J gene is TRBJ1-2, the V gene TRBV5-1; the D is unclear. V lost 4 bases to trimming and J lost 1 base, with 20 bases between them. CDR1 SGHRS and CDR2 YFSETQ come from the germline V gene. The CDR3 length is 17 residues. In DNA, the CDR3 is TGCGCCAGCAGCGATCGAGGTATTGCAGGATTTAACTATGGCTACACCTTC. This codes for CASSDRGIAGFNYGYTF.

The CDR3 loop is CASSYRTDSNQPQHF. The CDR3 DNA follows: TGTGCCAGCAGTTACCGGACGGATAGCAATCAGCCCCAGCATTTT. J is TRBJ1-5 and V is TRBV6-9, with no clear D. The CDR3 contains 15 residues. Trimming took off 3 bases at V and 0 bases at J, with 9 bases between the two ends. Germline CDR1 reads MNHGY; CDR2 reads SVAAGI.

The V call is TRBV12-3 or TRBV12-4, the J call TRBJ2-5, with 8 bases that match TRBD2. V lost 5 bases to trimming and J lost 3 bases; unmatched junction nucleotides: 2. The CDR3 extends over 13 amino acids. The CDR3 DNA sequence: TGTGCCAGCAGTGCGGGAGGAGAAGAGACCCAGTACTTC. It is translated as CASSAGGEETQYF.

Comment on this clonotype: An end of the junction does not agree with germline; a read error may underlie this. CDR3 sequence: CTSSLVAGELFF. The CDR3 region has the DNA TGTACCAGCAGTTTGGTGGCCGGGGAGCTGTTTTTT. The chain is built from TRBV27 and TRBJ2-2; D gene ambiguous. The CDR3 is 12 residues long. Germline values: CDR1 MNHEY, CDR2 SMNVEV (reference sequence).

Only a few counts were recorded for this clonotype. This chain uses TRBV4-1 with TRBJ1-5; no clear D gene. The CDR3 covers 15 residues. V was cut by 1 base and J by 5 bases, with 12 bases left in between. From germline, CDR1 is MGHRA and CDR2 YSYEKL. The CDR3 bases are TGCGCCAGCAGCCAAGTCGCCGACGGCTATCAGCCCCAGCATTTT. As protein: CASSQVADGYQPQHF.

In DNA, the CDR3 is TGCGCCAGCAGCTTGGAGGGGGATCCCACCGGGGAGCTGTTTTTT. Translation: CASSLEGDPTGELFF. V usage is TRBV5-1 and J usage is TRBJ2-2; D might be TRBD1 (6 bases). Germline V lookup: CDR1 SGHRS, CDR2 YFSETQ. The CDR3 loop spans 15 amino acids. Trimming cost V 0 bases and J 4 bases, with 10 bases left between them.

A note on this clonotype: Compared with germline, one end of the junction differs, possibly owing to a read error. The chain joins TRBV7-8 to TRBJ1-1; no firm D call. The germline CDR1 and CDR2 sequences are SGHVS and FQNEAQ. This CDR3 contains 16 residues. The CDR3 coding sequence is TGTGCCAGCAGCTTACAAGGGAGGGCCAGGAACGCTGAAGCTTTCTTT. Translation gives CASSLQGRARNAEAFF.

This clonotype was observed a few times. The J gene is TRBJ2-5, the V gene TRBV13; D possibly corresponds to TRBD1 (6 bases). Per germline, CDR1 PRHDT and CDR2 FYEKMQ (reference sequence). This CDR3 comprises 16 residues. Trimming shortened V by 6 bases and J by 2 bases, and 19 bases separated the two germline ends. The CDR3 DNA follows: TGTGCCAGCAGTTCAGGGGCGGCTAGCCGACAAGAGACCCAGTACTTC. Translation gives CASSSGAASRQETQYF.

This clonotype was counted between two and nine times. This likely comes from a read error, as the CDR3 has no conserved phenylalanine or tryptophan at its end. This chain joins TRBV12-3 or TRBV12-4 and TRBJ2-5; D is undetermined. V lost 3 bases and J lost 7, with 6 bases in between. The CDR3 is made up of 11 amino acids. For the CDR3, the DNA is TGTGCCAGCAGTTTTTCGGTGACCCAGTACTTA. Amino acid sequence: CASSFSVTQYL.

This clonotype showed up just a few times. The CDR3 DNA sequence: TGCAGCGTTCCTCCCTATTCCCTAGCGGGGGCTGGGAATGAGCAGTTCTTC. Amino acid sequence: CSVPPYSLAGAGNEQFF. V is TRBV29-1 and J is TRBJ2-1; 10 nucleotides align to TRBD2. The CDR3 runs 17 residues. V shed 5 bases and J 7 bases; nucleotides not matched to a gene: 17. The germline V gene encodes CDR1 SQVTM and CDR2 ANQGSEA.

At least ten counts were recorded for this clonotype. The chain uses TRBV27 and TRBJ1-1; D remains unclear. Trimming cost V 3 bases and J 5 bases, with 10 bases left between them. Germline CDR1 is MNHEY and CDR2 is SMNVEV (reference sequence). The CDR3 sequence is 13 residues long. In DNA, the CDR3 is TGTGCCAGCAGTTTTGGTTCTTCGACTGAAGCTTTCTTT. Its translation is CASSFGSSTEAFF.

V and J are TRBV12-3 or TRBV12-4 and TRBJ2-5; D is unresolved. Trimming pared 6 bases from V and 5 bases from J, leaving 16 bases between. CDR3 length equals 14 residues. The CDR3 DNA sequence: TGTGCCAGCAGATCTCTAGGGCCTCGGGAGACCCAGTACTTC. This encodes CASRSLGPRETQYF.

The chain couples TRBV19 to TRBJ1-5; D unclear. Trimming stripped 0 bases from V and 6 bases from J, with 6 bases between. The CDR3 contains 13 residues. Germline assignment: CDR1 LNHDA and CDR2 SQIVND (reference sequence). CDR3 protein: CASSIDRSQPQHF. CDR3 sequence (DNA): TGTGCCAGTAGTATAGATCGAAGTCAGCCCCAGCATTTT. The whole variable domain, filled in from reference TRBV19 and TRBJ1-5, reads DGGITQSPKYLFRKEGQNVTLSCEQNLNHDAMYWYRQDPGQGLRLIYYSQIVNDFQKGDIAEGYSVSREKKESFPLTVTSAQKNPTAFYLCASSIDRSQPQHFGDGTRLSIL.

In this sample, this clonotype turned up a few times. The chain has TRBV7-9 and TRBJ1-1; tentative D call: TRBD1 (5 bases). Trimming removed 4 bases from V and 0 bases from J, with 21 bases in between. The length of the CDR3 is 18 residues. The germline V gene has CDR1 SEHNR and CDR2 FQNEAQ (reference sequence). The CDR3 loop is CASSSPRGSVEVNTEAFF. As DNA, the CDR3 is TGTGCCAGCAGCTCCCCCCGGGGCAGTGTTGAGGTGAACACTGAAGCTTTCTTT. Supplemented by reference TRBV7-9 and TRBJ1-1, the full variable domain reads DTGVSQNPRHKITKRGQNVTFRCDPISEHNRLYWYRQTLGQGPEFLTYFQNEAQLEKSRLLSDRFSAERPKGSFSTLEIQRTEQGDSAMYLCASSSPRGSVEVNTEAFFGQGTRLTVV.